This TCR beta chain was sequenced for a study of CD8 T cells in ankylosing spondylitis. The germline gives CDR1 SGHTA, CDR2 FQGNSA. The CDR3 runs 14 residues. The V and J ends lost 2 bases and 0 bases respectively, with 8 bases between them. Using its own MiXCR run on the 5' RACE reads, TCRdb lists one record per CDR3 protein. Among around 770,000 distinct CDR3 sequences listed, over 9.5% were seen once. Concerning this clonotype itself: The target antigen is unknown.

Study-level results: Within ankylosing spondylitis blood, a TCR beta motif made up of under 10 highly homologous variants appeared to be characteristic.

The chain employs TRBV7-2 and TRBJ2-7; no clear D gene. The origin of this receptor is a male donor with ankylosing spondylitis. The material sequenced was blood, either unsorted or a sorted T cell fraction (not recorded which). The CDR3 coding sequence is TGTGCCAGCAGCTTAACAAGGGCCTCCTACGAGCAGTACTTC. Protein sequence: CASSLTRASYEQYF.